This T cell receptor beta chain was retrieved from a study of response to subunit inactivated influenza vaccine. With respect to this clonotype: The antigen is unknown.

Study-level results: Researchers suggested that each seasonal influenza vaccination recruits few new T cells.

TCRdb itself ran the RT-PCR reads through MiXCR, one entry per CDR3 protein. The data show 500,000 to 600,000 distinct CDR3 sequences, 14% seen once. Unmatched junction bases numbered 1, after V lost 0 bases and J lost 5 bases. Looked up from germline, CDR1 is SGHNT and CDR2 is YENEEA. The CDR3 spans 14 residues. The gene calls are TRBV11-3 and TRBJ2-1, with 7 positions matching TRBD1. The TCR originated in a man between 45 and 60 years old who received an inactivated influenza vaccine. The specimen was PBMCs from blood, collected roughly 13 days after vaccination. The DNA for the CDR3 is TGTGCCAGCAGCTTAGACGGGACAGACAATGAGCAGTTCTTC. It encodes CASSLDGTDNEQFF.